The rows below give T cell receptor beta chains drawn from one sample of a study of read filtering for tumor transcriptome and immune sequencing. MiXCR was run by TCRdb on the reads, yielding one entry per CDR3 protein. The table includes about 46,000 distinct CDR3 sequences, around 20% detected once. The sample comprised a population of CD138-negative cells sorted from bone marrow. The source of these receptors is a donor aged 40 or over with multiple myeloma. Each CDR3 is given with its conserved first and last residue. The order of the fields is V gene, clone size, D gene, J gene, CDR3 protein, CDR3 DNA. A D gene is named only where the DNA matches it firmly. Clone size is stated in some rows and not others, as once, few, many or a class when expanded.

v_call: TRBV6-1
clone_size: .
d_call: .
j_call: TRBJ2-2
cdr3_aa: CASREGGDTGELFF
cdr3_nt: TGTGCCAGCAGGGAAGGGGGTGACACCGGGGAGCTGTTTTTT

v_call: TRBV12-3/TRBV12-4
clone_size: few
d_call: .
j_call: TRBJ2-3
cdr3_aa: CASSPPGILVTDTQYF
cdr3_nt: TGTGCCAGCAGCCCACCGGGGATCCTAGTCACAGATACGCAGTATTTT

v_call: TRBV7-9
clone_size: .
d_call: .
j_call: TRBJ1-2
cdr3_aa: CAGLGGTNYGYTF
cdr3_nt: TGTGCCGGTCTTGGGGGGACTAACTATGGCTACACCTTC

v_call: TRBV7-3
clone_size: few
d_call: TRBD2
j_call: TRBJ2-1
cdr3_aa: CASSLRGGSLSNEQFF
cdr3_nt: TGTGCCAGTTCCCTTAGGGGCGGGAGTCTGAGCAATGAGCAGTTCTTC

v_call: TRBV29-1
clone_size: many
d_call: TRBD2
j_call: TRBJ2-2
cdr3_aa: CSVEETGRGTGELFF
cdr3_nt: TGCAGCGTTGAAGAGACTGGGAGGGGAACCGGGGAGCTGTTTTTT

v_call: TRBV20-1
clone_size: many
d_call: .
j_call: TRBJ2-1
cdr3_aa: CSASVNEQFF
cdr3_nt: TGCAGTGCTAGTGTCAATGAGCAGTTCTTC

v_call: TRBV5-6
clone_size: .
d_call: .
j_call: TRBJ2-7
cdr3_aa: CTSSSRLSSYEQYF
cdr3_nt: TGTACCAGCAGCTCACGACTTAGCTCCTACGAGCAGTACTTC

v_call: TRBV7-2
clone_size: many
d_call: .
j_call: TRBJ2-1
cdr3_aa: CASSSAEQFF
cdr3_nt: TGTGCCAGCAGCTCCGCCGAGCAGTTCTTC

v_call: TRBV28
clone_size: many
d_call: .
j_call: TRBJ1-1
cdr3_aa: CASSPRMGWNTEAFF
cdr3_nt: TGTGCCAGCAGTCCCCGTATGGGATGGAACACTGAAGCTTTCTTT

v_call: TRBV7-6
clone_size: .
d_call: TRBD2
j_call: TRBJ2-2
cdr3_aa: CASSLGRGLAGDDGELFF
cdr3_nt: TGTGCCAGCAGCTTAGGTCGGGGACTAGCGGGAGATGACGGGGAGCTGTTTTTT

v_call: TRBV20-1
clone_size: many
d_call: TRBD1
j_call: TRBJ1-4
cdr3_aa: CSAPGQGMEKLFF
cdr3_nt: TGCAGTGCCCCGGGACAGGGAATGGAAAAACTGTTTTTT

v_call: TRBV20-1
clone_size: many
d_call: TRBD2
j_call: TRBJ2-1
cdr3_aa: CSARDLGTSGSVYNEQFF
cdr3_nt: TGCAGTGCTAGAGATCTTGGGACTAGCGGGAGCGTCTACAATGAGCAGTTCTTC

v_call: TRBV7-3
clone_size: many
d_call: TRBD2
j_call: TRBJ2-1
cdr3_aa: CASSAGLAGAWDEQFF
cdr3_nt: TGTGCCAGCAGCGCCGGACTAGCGGGAGCTTGGGATGAGCAGTTCTTC

v_call: TRBV6-5
clone_size: few
d_call: .
j_call: TRBJ2-6
cdr3_aa: CASRPTEGRANVLTF
cdr3_nt: TGTGCCAGCAGGCCGACAGAGGGCCGAGCCAACGTCCTGACTTTC

v_call: TRBV19
clone_size: many
d_call: TRBD1
j_call: TRBJ1-1
cdr3_aa: CASSTSYRGSTEAFF
cdr3_nt: TGTGCCAGTAGTACCTCATACAGGGGTAGCACTGAAGCTTTCTTT

v_call: TRBV11-1
clone_size: many
d_call: .
j_call: TRBJ2-7
cdr3_aa: CASSLERNREQYF
cdr3_nt: TGTGCCAGCAGCTTAGAAAGGAATCGCGAGCAGTACTTC

v_call: TRBV29-1
clone_size: many
d_call: .
j_call: TRBJ2-1
cdr3_aa: CSVEKGRSEQFF
cdr3_nt: TGCAGCGTTGAAAAGGGTCGCAGTGAGCAGTTCTTC

v_call: TRBV19
clone_size: medium-sized
d_call: .
j_call: TRBJ2-1
cdr3_aa: CASSIGQNNEQFF
cdr3_nt: TGTGCCAGTAGTATAGGACAGAACAATGAGCAGTTCTTC

v_call: TRBV5-5
clone_size: many
d_call: .
j_call: TRBJ2-1
cdr3_aa: CASSLLTYNEQFF
cdr3_nt: TGTGCCAGCAGCTTGTTGACGTACAATGAGCAGTTCTTC

v_call: TRBV20-1
clone_size: many
d_call: .
j_call: TRBJ2-1
cdr3_aa: CSARDLGPRAYNEQFF
cdr3_nt: TGCAGTGCTAGAGATCTAGGGCCTCGGGCGTACAATGAGCAGTTCTTC

v_call: TRBV10-3
clone_size: many
d_call: .
j_call: TRBJ1-1
cdr3_aa: CAISELPLRERNTEAFF
cdr3_nt: TGTGCCATCAGTGAGCTCCCCTTAAGGGAGAGGAACACTGAAGCTTTCTTT

v_call: TRBV11-3
clone_size: many
d_call: TRBD2
j_call: TRBJ2-1
cdr3_aa: CASSPAGLSNEQFF
cdr3_nt: TGTGCCAGCAGCCCAGCGGGACTGTCCAATGAGCAGTTCTTC

v_call: TRBV29-1
clone_size: many
d_call: .
j_call: TRBJ2-6
cdr3_aa: CSVSQGAGANVLTF
cdr3_nt: TGCAGCGTTTCGCAGGGTGCTGGGGCCAACGTCCTGACTTTC

v_call: TRBV3-1
clone_size: .
d_call: .
j_call: TRBJ2-1
cdr3_aa: CASSQEVGGPNYEQFF
cdr3_nt: TGTGCCAGCAGCCAAGAGGTGGGAGGCCCGAACTATGAGCAGTTCTTT

v_call: TRBV7-2
clone_size: few
d_call: .
j_call: TRBJ2-5
cdr3_aa: CASSPNSYGEAQYF
cdr3_nt: TGTGCCAGCAGCCCAAACAGTTATGGAGAGGCCCAGTACTTC

v_call: TRBV19
clone_size: few
d_call: .
j_call: TRBJ2-5
cdr3_aa: CASSTARIGSRGTQYF
cdr3_nt: TGTGCCAGTAGTACCGCCCGAATCGGGAGCCGGGGGACCCAGTACTTC

v_call: TRBV7-9
clone_size: .
d_call: TRBD1
j_call: TRBJ2-7
cdr3_aa: CASSFRDRSSYEQYF
cdr3_nt: TGTGCCAGCAGCTTCCGGGACAGGAGCTCCTACGAGCAGTACTTC

v_call: TRBV7-9
clone_size: many
d_call: .
j_call: TRBJ2-1
cdr3_aa: CASSFNRANEQFF
cdr3_nt: TGTGCCAGCAGCTTTAACCGGGCCAATGAGCAGTTCTTC

v_call: TRBV3-1
clone_size: .
d_call: .
j_call: TRBJ1-1
cdr3_aa: CASSQGRVGIEAFF
cdr3_nt: TGTGCCAGCAGCCAAGGTCGGGTAGGCATTGAAGCTTTCTTT

v_call: TRBV7-2
clone_size: .
d_call: .
j_call: TRBJ2-3
cdr3_aa: CASSLLVAVVGSTDTQYF
cdr3_nt: TGTGCCAGCAGCTTATTGGTCGCGGTGGTAGGTTCCACAGATACGCAGTATTTT

v_call: TRBV2
clone_size: many
d_call: .
j_call: TRBJ2-5
cdr3_aa: CASKASAQETQYF
cdr3_nt: TGTGCCAGCAAGGCTAGCGCCCAAGAGACCCAGTACTTC

v_call: TRBV29-1
clone_size: few
d_call: .
j_call: TRBJ1-5
cdr3_aa: CSVSGGNQPQHF
cdr3_nt: TGCAGCGTTAGTGGAGGCAATCAGCCCCAGCATTTT

v_call: TRBV5-5
clone_size: many
d_call: .
j_call: TRBJ1-1
cdr3_aa: CASSFPGGRTEAFF
cdr3_nt: TGTGCCAGCAGCTTCCCGGGGGGACGGACTGAAGCTTTCTTT